This T cell receptor beta chain was identified in a study of OX40 agonist ivuxolimab in advanced cancers. Data came from immunoSEQ multiplex PCR; TCRdb stores just in-frame clones and leaves some out. The sample includes tens of thousands of clones, more than 80% of them seen just once. Germline V lookup: CDR1 GTSNPN, CDR2 SVGIG (reference sequence). Trimming removed 4 bases at V and 8 bases at J, with 23 bases between. The CDR3 covers 16 residues. This chain links TRBV30 with TRBJ2-2; D gene unclear. This sample comprised CD4+ or CD8+ T cells sorted from blood, obtained in a trial of the OX40 agonist ivuxolimab. The TCR was taken from an adult with an advanced solid tumor such as melanoma, head and neck, liver or kidney cancer. CDR3 sequence: CAWNWGLMGLSGELFF. Here the CDR3 DNA reads TGTGCCTGGAATTGGGGTTTAATGGGGTTGTCGGGGGAGCTGTTTTTT.